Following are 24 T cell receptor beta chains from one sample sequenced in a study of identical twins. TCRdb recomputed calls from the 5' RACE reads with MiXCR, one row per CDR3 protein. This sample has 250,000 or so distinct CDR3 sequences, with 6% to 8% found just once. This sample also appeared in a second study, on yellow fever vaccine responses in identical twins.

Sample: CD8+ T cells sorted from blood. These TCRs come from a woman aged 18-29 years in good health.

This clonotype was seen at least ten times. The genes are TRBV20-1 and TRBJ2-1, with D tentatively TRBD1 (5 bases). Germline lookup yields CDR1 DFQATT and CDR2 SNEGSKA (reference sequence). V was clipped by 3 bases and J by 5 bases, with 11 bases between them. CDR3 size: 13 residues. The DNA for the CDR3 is TGCAGTGCTAGGACGGGCAGGGACAATGAGCAGTTCTTC. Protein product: CSARTGRDNEQFF.

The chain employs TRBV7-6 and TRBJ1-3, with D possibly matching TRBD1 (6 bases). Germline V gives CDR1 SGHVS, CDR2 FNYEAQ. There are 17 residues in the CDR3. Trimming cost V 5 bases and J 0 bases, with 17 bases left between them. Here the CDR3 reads CASSVRGPDYSGNTIYF. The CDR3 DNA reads TGTGCCAGCAGCGTACGGGGGCCGGACTACTCTGGAAACACCATATATTTT.

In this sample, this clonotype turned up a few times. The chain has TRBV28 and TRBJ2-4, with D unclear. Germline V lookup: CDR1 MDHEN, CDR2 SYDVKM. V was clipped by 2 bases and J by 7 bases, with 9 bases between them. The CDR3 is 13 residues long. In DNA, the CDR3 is TGTGCCAGCAGTTTAGGCCCCATTAACATTCAGTACTTC. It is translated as CASSLGPINIQYF.

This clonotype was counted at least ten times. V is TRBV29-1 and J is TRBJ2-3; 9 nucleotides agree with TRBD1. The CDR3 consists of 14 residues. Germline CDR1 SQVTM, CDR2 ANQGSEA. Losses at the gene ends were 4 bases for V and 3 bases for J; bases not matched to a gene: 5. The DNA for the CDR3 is TGCAGCGTTGCCGGGACAGGGTCTACAGATACGCAGTATTTT. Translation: CSVAGTGSTDTQYF.

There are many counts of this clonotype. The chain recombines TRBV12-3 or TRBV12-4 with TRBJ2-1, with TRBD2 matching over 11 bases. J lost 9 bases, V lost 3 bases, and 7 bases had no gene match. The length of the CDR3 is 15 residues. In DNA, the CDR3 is TGTGCCAGCAGTTTTCGGCTAGCGGGAGGAAGTGAGCAGTTCTTC. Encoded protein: CASSFRLAGGSEQFF.

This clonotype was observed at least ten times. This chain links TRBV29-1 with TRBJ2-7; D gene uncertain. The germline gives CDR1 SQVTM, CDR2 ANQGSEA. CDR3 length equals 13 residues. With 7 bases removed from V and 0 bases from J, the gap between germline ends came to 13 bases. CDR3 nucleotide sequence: TGCAGCGCCGAGCCCGAAGGCTCCTACGAGCAGTACTTC. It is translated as CSAEPEGSYEQYF.

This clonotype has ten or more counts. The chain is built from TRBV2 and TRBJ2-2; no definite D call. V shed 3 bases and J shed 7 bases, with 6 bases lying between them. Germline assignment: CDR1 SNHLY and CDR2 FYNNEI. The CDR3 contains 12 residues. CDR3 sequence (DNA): TGTGCCAGCAGTGACTCTGGCGGGGAGCTGTTTTTT. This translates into CASSDSGGELFF. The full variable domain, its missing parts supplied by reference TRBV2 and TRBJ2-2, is EPEVTQTPSHQVTQMGQEVILRCVPISNHLYFYWYRQILGQKVEFLVSFYNNEISEKSEIFDDQFSVERPDGSNFTLKIRSTKLEDSAMYFCASSDSGGELFFGEGSRLTVL.

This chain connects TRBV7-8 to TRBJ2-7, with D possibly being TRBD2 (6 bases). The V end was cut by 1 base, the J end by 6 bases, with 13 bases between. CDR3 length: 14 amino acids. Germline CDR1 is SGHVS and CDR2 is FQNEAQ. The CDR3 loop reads CASSLGTGVVEQYV. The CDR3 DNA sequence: TGTGCCAGCAGCTTAGGTACGGGAGTTGTCGAGCAGTACGTC.

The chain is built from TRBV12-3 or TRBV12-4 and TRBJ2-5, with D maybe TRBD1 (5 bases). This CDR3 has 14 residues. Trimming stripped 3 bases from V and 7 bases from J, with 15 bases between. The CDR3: CASSFSRQPGTQYF. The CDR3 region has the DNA TGTGCCAGCAGTTTTTCGAGACAGCCCGGGACCCAGTACTTC.

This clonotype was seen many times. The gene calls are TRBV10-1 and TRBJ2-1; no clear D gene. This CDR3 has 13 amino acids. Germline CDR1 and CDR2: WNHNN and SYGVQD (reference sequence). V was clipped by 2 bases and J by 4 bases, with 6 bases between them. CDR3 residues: CASSEVTYNEQFF. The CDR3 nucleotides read TGCGCCAGCAGTGAGGTGACATACAATGAGCAGTTCTTC.

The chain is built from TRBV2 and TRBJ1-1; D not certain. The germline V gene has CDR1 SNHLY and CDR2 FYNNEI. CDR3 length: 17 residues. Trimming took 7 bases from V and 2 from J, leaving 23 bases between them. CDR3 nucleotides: TGTGCCAGCACCCCGCGGGCTGGCGGTGGACCAAACACTGAAGCTTTCTTT. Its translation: CASTPRAGGGPNTEAFF.

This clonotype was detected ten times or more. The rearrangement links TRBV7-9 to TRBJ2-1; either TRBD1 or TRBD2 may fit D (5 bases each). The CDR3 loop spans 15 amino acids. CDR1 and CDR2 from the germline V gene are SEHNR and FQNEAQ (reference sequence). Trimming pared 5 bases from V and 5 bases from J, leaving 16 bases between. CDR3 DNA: TGTGCCAGCAGCCCGGTAGGGACCAACAACAATGAGCAGTTCTTC. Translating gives CASSPVGTNNNEQFF.

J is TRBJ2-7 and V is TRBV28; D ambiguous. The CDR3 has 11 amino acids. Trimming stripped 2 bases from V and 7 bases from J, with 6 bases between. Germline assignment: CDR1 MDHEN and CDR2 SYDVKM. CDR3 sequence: CASSLLLEQYF. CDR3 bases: TGTGCCAGCAGTTTACTATTAGAGCAGTACTTC.

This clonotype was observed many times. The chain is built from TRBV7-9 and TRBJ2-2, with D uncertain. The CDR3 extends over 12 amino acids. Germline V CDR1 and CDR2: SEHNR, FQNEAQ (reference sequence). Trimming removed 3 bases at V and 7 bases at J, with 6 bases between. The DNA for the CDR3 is TGTGCCAGCAGCTTTGGTGGCGGGGAGCTGTTTTTT. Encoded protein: CASSFGGGELFF. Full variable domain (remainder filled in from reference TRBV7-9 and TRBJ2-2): DTGVSQNPRHKITKRGQNVTFRCDPISEHNRLYWYRQTLGQGPEFLTYFQNEAQLEKSRLLSDRFSAERPKGSFSTLEIQRTEQGDSAMYLCASSFGGGELFFGEGSRLTVL.

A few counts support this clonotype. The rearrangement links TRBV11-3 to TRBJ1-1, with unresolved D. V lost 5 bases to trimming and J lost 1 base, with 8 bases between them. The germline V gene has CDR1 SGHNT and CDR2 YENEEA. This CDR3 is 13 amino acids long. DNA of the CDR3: TGTGCCAGCAGCCCGACACGGAACACTGAAGCTTTCTTT. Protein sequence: CASSPTRNTEAFF. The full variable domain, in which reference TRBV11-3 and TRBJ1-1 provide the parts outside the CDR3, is EAGVVQSPRYKIIEKKQPVAFWCNPISGHNTLYWYLQNLGQGPELLIRYENEEAVDDSQLPKDRFSAERLKGVDSTLKIQPAELGDSAVYLCASSPTRNTEAFFGQGTRLTVV.

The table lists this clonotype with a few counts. CDR3: CASSLGTGGQYV. In DNA, the CDR3 is TGTGCCAGCAGCCTCGGGACGGGCGGGCAGTACGTC. The V and J genes are TRBV7-9 and TRBJ2-7; perhaps D is TRBD1 or TRBD2 (5 bases each). The germline gives CDR1 SEHNR, CDR2 FQNEAQ (reference sequence). The CDR3 runs 12 residues. V dropped 5 bases and J dropped 9 bases, with 14 bases sitting between them.

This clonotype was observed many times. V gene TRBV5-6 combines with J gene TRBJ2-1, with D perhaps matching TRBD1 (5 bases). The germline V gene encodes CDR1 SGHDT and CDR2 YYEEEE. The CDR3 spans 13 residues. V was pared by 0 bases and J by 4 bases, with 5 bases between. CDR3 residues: CASSLDRYNEQFF. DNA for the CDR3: TGTGCCAGCAGCTTGGACAGGTACAATGAGCAGTTCTTC.

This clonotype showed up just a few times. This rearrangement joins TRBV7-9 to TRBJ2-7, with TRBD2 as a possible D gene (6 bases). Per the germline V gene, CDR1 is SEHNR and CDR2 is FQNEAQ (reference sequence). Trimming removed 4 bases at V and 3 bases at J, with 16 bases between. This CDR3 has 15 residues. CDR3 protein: CASSSPSRGNYEQYF. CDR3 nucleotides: TGTGCCAGCAGCTCCCCCTCGCGGGGAAACTACGAGCAGTACTTC.

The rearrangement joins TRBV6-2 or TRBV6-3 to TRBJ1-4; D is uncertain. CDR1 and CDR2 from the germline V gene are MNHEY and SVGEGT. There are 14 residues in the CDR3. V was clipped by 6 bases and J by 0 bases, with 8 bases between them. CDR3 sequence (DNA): TGTGCCAGCAGGGATCCTGCAACTAATGAAAAACTGTTTTTT. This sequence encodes CASRDPATNEKLFF.

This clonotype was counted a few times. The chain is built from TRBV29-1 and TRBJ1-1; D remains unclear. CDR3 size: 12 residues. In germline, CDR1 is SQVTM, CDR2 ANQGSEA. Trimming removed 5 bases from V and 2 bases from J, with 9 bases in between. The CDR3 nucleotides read TGCAGCGTTATGGCAGGCAACACTGAAGCTTTCTTT. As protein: CSVMAGNTEAFF.

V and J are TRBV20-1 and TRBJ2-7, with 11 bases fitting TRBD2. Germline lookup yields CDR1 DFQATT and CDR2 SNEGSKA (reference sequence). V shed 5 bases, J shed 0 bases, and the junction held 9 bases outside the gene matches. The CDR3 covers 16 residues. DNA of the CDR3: TGCAGTGCTCACGCCGGGACTAGCGGAGACTCCTACGAGCAGTACTTC. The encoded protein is CSAHAGTSGDSYEQYF.

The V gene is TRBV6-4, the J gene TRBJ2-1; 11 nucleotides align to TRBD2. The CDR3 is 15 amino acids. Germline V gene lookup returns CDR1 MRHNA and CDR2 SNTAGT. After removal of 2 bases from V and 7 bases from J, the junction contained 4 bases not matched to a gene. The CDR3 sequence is CASSDTSGSGNEQFF. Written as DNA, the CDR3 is TGTGCCAGCAGTGACACTAGCGGGAGTGGGAATGAGCAGTTCTTC.

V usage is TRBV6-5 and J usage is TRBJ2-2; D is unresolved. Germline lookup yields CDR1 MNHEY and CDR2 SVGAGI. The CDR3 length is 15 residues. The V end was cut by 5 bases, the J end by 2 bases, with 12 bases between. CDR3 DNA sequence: TGTGCCAGCAGTATACAGTGGATTAACACCGGGGAGCTGTTTTTT. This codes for CASSIQWINTGELFF.

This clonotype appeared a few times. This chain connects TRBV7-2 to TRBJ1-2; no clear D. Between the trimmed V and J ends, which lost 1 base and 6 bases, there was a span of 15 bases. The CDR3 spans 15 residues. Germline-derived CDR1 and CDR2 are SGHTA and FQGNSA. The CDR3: CASSLEGAGADGYTF. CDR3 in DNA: TGTGCCAGCAGCTTAGAAGGTGCGGGTGCCGATGGCTACACCTTC.